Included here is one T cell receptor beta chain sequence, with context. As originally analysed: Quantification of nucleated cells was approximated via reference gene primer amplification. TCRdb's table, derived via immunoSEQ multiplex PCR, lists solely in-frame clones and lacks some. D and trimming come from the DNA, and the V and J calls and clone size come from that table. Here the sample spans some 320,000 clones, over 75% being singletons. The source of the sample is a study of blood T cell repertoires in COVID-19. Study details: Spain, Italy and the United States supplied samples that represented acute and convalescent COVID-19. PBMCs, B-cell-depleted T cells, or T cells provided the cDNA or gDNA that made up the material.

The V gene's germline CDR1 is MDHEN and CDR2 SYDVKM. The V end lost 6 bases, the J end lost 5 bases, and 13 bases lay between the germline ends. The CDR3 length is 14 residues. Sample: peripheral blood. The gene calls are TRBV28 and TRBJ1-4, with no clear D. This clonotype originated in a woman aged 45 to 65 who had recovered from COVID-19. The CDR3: CASRGVPINEKLFF. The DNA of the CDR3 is TGTGCCAGCAGGGGAGTGCCCATCAATGAAAAACTGTTTTTT. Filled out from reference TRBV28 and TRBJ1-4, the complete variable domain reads DVKVTQSSRYLVKRTGEKVFLECVQDMDHENMFWYRQDPGLGLRLIYFSYDVKMKEKGDIPEGYSVSREKKERFSLILESASTNQTSMYLCASRGVPINEKLFFGSGTQLSVL.